A single sample is the source of the 18 T cell receptor beta chains below, sequenced in a study of T cell responses to AZD1222 COVID-19 vaccine. Sequencing used immunoSEQ multiplex PCR; TCRdb keeps in-frame clones, though not all of them. The repertoire consists of about 55,000 clones, with roughly nine tenths occurring once and the leading ten covering under 5%. This sample comprised peripheral blood, obtained on day 0 of AZD1222 vaccination. These receptors were obtained from an adult in good health.

V is TRBV28 and J is TRBJ1-2; 10 bases agree with TRBD1. With 7 bases clipped from V and 7 bases from J, the junction kept 6 bases outside the gene matches. Germline lookup yields CDR1 MDHEN and CDR2 SYDVKM. The CDR3 is made up of 13 amino acids. The CDR3 DNA follows: TGTGCCAGCACCCGAAGGACAGGGGGTGGCTACACCTTC. Residues: CASTRRTGGGYTF.

The genes are TRBV5-1 and TRBJ2-5; possible D gene TRBD1, 6 bases. Germline lookup yields CDR1 SGHRS and CDR2 YFSETQ. The CDR3 totals 15 residues. V was clipped by 4 bases and J by 2 bases, with 15 bases between them. The CDR3 nucleotides read TGCGCCAGCAGCATCGGGACAAATAAACAAGAGACCCAGTACTTC. It is translated as CASSIGTNKQETQYF. Together with reference TRBV5-1 and TRBJ2-5, the CDR3 gives the full variable domain: KAGVTQTPRYLIKTRGQQVTLSCSPISGHRSVSWYQQTPGQGLQFLFEYFSETQRNKGNFPGRFSGRQFSNSRSEMNVSTLELGDSALYLCASSIGTNKQETQYFGPGTRLLVL.

The rearrangement joins TRBV24-1 to TRBJ2-3; perhaps TRBD2 as D (7 bases). CDR1 and CDR2 from the germline V gene are KGHDR and SFDVKD. Trimming stripped 5 bases from V and 5 bases from J, with 19 bases between. This CDR3 has 16 residues. The CDR3, as DNA: TGTGCCACCAGTGGACCAGGAAGGGGGGGTCAAGATACGCAGTATTTT. Protein: CATSGPGRGGQDTQYF.

V and J are TRBV13 and TRBJ1-1; 7 positions agree with TRBD1. V lost 2 bases and J lost 11; bases outside the gene matches: 8. Looked up from germline, CDR1 is PRHDT and CDR2 is FYEKMQ (reference sequence). There are 13 residues in the CDR3. CDR3 sequence (DNA): TGTGCCAGCAGCTTAAACAGGGGAACGAGCGCTTTCTTT. It translates to CASSLNRGTSAFF.

This clone was seen only once. The V call is TRBV3-1 (or the pseudogene TRBV3-2), the J call TRBJ2-7; TRBD1 matches at 7 bases. The CDR3 contains 14 residues. After removal of 1 base from V and 10 bases from J, the junction contained 10 bases not matched to a gene. Germline V gene sequence: CDR1 LGHDT, CDR2 YNNKEL (reference sequence). The CDR3 DNA reads as TGTGCCAGCAGCCAAGTATCTCCCGGACAGGACCAGTACTTC. Amino acid sequence: CASSQVSPGQDQYF.

The chain carries TRBV30 and TRBJ1-1; D is possibly TRBD1 (5 bases). The CDR3 has 11 amino acids. The germline gives CDR1 GTSNPN, CDR2 SVGIG (reference sequence). V was clipped by 1 base and J by 10 bases, with 10 bases between them. The CDR3 DNA is TGTGCCTGGAGTGCCCTTAGGGGAGCTTTCTTT. It is translated as CAWSALRGAFF. Filled out from reference TRBV30 and TRBJ1-1, the complete variable domain reads SQTIHQWPATLVQPVGSPLSLECTVEGTSNPNLYWYRQAAGRGLQLLFYSVGIGQISSEVPQNLSASRPQDRQFILSSKKLLLSDSGFYLCAWSALRGAFFGQGTRLTVV.

This chain links TRBV3-1 (or the pseudogene TRBV3-2) with TRBJ1-3; D possibly corresponds to TRBD1 (5 bases). This CDR3 region has 14 residues. CDR1 is LGHDT, CDR2 YNNKEL, per germline (reference sequence). V dropped 2 bases and J dropped 2 bases, with 7 bases sitting between them. In DNA, the CDR3 is TGTGCCAGCAGCCAACCGGGGCCTGGAAACACCATATATTTT. Translating it yields CASSQPGPGNTIYF.

V and J are TRBV27 and TRBJ2-2; TRBD1 agrees at 7 bases. The CDR3 covers 16 residues. Germline-derived CDR1 and CDR2 are MNHEY and SMNVEV (reference sequence). Trimming cost V 5 bases and J 2 bases; bases outside gene matches: 8. The CDR3 nucleotides are TGTGCCAGCAGTATGGGGACAGCCGGTAACACCGGGGAGCTGTTTTTT. Amino acids: CASSMGTAGNTGELFF.

The gene calls are TRBV5-5 and TRBJ1-6; 7 bases line up with TRBD1. The trim removed 5 bases at V and 7 bases at J, leaving 9 bases unmatched. The CDR3 consists of 15 residues. Per germline, CDR1 SGHKS and CDR2 YYEKEE (reference sequence). CDR3 nucleotides: TGTGCCAGCAGGAAATTCTTACAGGGGAATTCACCCCTCCACTTT. Protein product: CASRKFLQGNSPLHF. The full variable domain, rest sourced from reference TRBV5-5 and TRBJ1-6, is DAGVTQSPTHLIKTRGQQVTLRCSPISGHKSVSWYQQVLGQGPQFIFQYYEKEERGRGNFPDRFSARQFPNYSSELNVNALLLGDSALYLCASRKFLQGNSPLHFGNGTRLTVT.

The chain has TRBV6-5 and TRBJ2-7; D is ambiguous. V shed 6 bases and J shed 0 bases, with 3 bases lying between them. Germline CDR1 is MNHEY and CDR2 is SVGAGI. The CDR3 sequence is 11 residues long. The CDR3 nucleotides are TGTGCCAGCAGAGACTCCTACGAGCAGTACTTC. Its translation is CASRDSYEQYF.

This sequence joins TRBV27 and TRBJ1-4, with D hard to call. The CDR3 covers 16 residues. From germline, CDR1 is MNHEY and CDR2 SMNVEV (reference sequence). Trimming cost V 6 bases and J 3 bases, with 17 bases left between them. DNA for the CDR3: TGTGCCAGCAGGGCCGACCTAACAACCTCTAATGAAAAACTGTTTTTT. Translating it yields CASRADLTTSNEKLFF.

The rearrangement links TRBV5-5 to TRBJ2-7, with D hard to call. The CDR3 runs to 15 residues. V was pared by 2 bases and J by 0 bases, with 12 bases between. Germline V lookup: CDR1 SGHKS, CDR2 YYEKEE (reference sequence). The CDR3 region has the DNA TGTGCCAGCAGCTTAGTCTGGCTGAGCTCCTACGAGCAGTACTTC. This encodes CASSLVWLSSYEQYF.

V gene TRBV4-2 combines with J gene TRBJ2-2; TRBD1 is a possible D gene (6 bases). The V and J ends lost 1 base and 4 bases respectively, with 13 bases between them. Germline assignment: CDR1 LGHNA and CDR2 YNFKEQ. The CDR3 length is 16 residues. The CDR3 DNA reads as TGTGCCAGCAGCCAAGTCACAGGGTCCCTCACCGGGGAGCTGTTTTTT. It yields the protein CASSQVTGSLTGELFF.

The V and J genes are TRBV6-5 and TRBJ1-2; no clear D gene. CDR3 length: 16 amino acids. The V end lost 0 bases, the J end lost 1 base, and 12 bases lay between the germline ends. Germline V gene sequence: CDR1 MNHEY, CDR2 SVGAGI. This chain's CDR3 is CASSYSPSGINYGYTF. The CDR3 bases are TGTGCCAGCAGTTACTCGCCCTCCGGGATTAACTATGGCTACACCTTC.

V is TRBV5-1 and J is TRBJ2-1; no firm D call. V shed 0 bases and J shed 0 bases, with 7 bases lying between them. Germline V gene sequence: CDR1 SGHRS, CDR2 YFSETQ. The CDR3 length is 15 residues. In nucleotides, the CDR3 is TGCGCCAGCAGCTTGGTGAAAAGCTCCTACAATGAGCAGTTCTTC. Protein: CASSLVKSSYNEQFF.

The rearrangement uses TRBV24-1 and TRBJ1-1, with TRBD1 identical over 7 bases. The CDR3 has 14 amino acids. Germline V gene data show CDR1 as KGHDR and CDR2 as SFDVKD. Trimming cost V 3 bases and J 11 bases; bases outside gene matches: 11. CDR3 DNA sequence: TGTGCCACCAGTGATCCCAGCAGGGGGAAAGGGGCTTTCTTT. It translates to CATSDPSRGKGAFF.

The V gene is TRBV9, the J gene TRBJ2-3; 7 nucleotides line up with TRBD1. CDR1 SGDLS and CDR2 YYNGEE come from the germline V gene. The CDR3 extends over 20 amino acids. The V gene end was trimmed by 4 bases and the J gene end by 1 base; junction bases not matched to a gene: 21. CDR3 protein: CASSLNSAGTRQGRTDTQYF. The CDR3 DNA reads as TGTGCCAGCAGCCTAAACTCGGCCGGTACTAGACAGGGTCGCACAGATACGCAGTATTTT.

This chain links TRBV6-5 with TRBJ2-1; TRBD1 matches at 9 bases. The CDR3 runs 15 residues. V trimming: 7 bases; J trimming: 3 bases; junction bases outside the gene matches: 7. The germline V gene encodes CDR1 MNHEY and CDR2 SVGAGI. Here the CDR3 DNA reads TGTGCCAGCATGCCCGGGACAGGGCACTACAATGAGCAGTTCTTC. Residues: CASMPGTGHYNEQFF.